The clone carrying this T cell receptor (beta chain) has only one observation. This CDR3 has 13 residues. Germline-derived CDR1 and CDR2 are SGHDN and FVKESK. The germline V and J ends were trimmed by 3 bases and 4 bases, with 9 bases remaining between them. The record originates from a study of blood T cell repertoires in COVID-19. The overall study: Researchers got acute and convalescent COVID-19 samples from the United States, Italy and Spain. Sources were T cells, B-cell-depleted T cells, or PBMCs; the material itself was cDNA or gDNA.

Study processing details: Reference gene primer amplification yielded estimated nucleated cell counts. Here immunoSEQ multiplex PCR was the method, and the copy in TCRdb shows in-frame clones only, minus some. The V and J calls and clone size are taken from that table; D and trimming were inferred from the DNA. The sample lists about 200,000 clones, 88% occurring once. The V gene is TRBV14, the J gene TRBJ1-2, with D perhaps matching TRBD1 (5 bases). The sample taken for sequencing was peripheral blood. The receptor's source is a man between 18 and 29 years old with active or convalescent COVID-19. The CDR3, as DNA: TGTGCCAGCAGCCATGACAGCCTCTATGGCTACACCTTC. Protein: CASSHDSLYGYTF. Full variable domain (remainder filled in from reference TRBV14 and TRBJ1-2): EAGVTQFPSHSVIEKGQTVTLRCDPISGHDNLYWYRRVMGKEIKFLLHFVKESKQDESGMPNNRFLAERTGGTYSTLKVQPAELEDSGVYFCASSHDSLYGYTFGSGTRLTVV.